There are a few counts of the clone carrying this T cell receptor (beta chain). Its target is not known. The data belong to a study of naive and memory T cell subsets. Study results and caveats: Naive repertoires, especially CD8, held a few larger clonotypes, possibly memory cells re-expressing CD45RA.

The beta constant-region primer was an equimolar mix of two oligonucleotides covering TRBC1 and TRBC2. The ligated cDNA underwent four PCR rounds using SP2 and nested alpha and beta constant-region primers. Each CDR3 protein gets one entry after TCRdb re-called the UMI-ligation and nested PCR reads with MiXCR. The sample lists under 150,000 distinct CDR3 sequences, 15% to 25% occurring once. Germline V lookup: CDR1 SGHVS, CDR2 FQNEAQ. The CDR3 is made up of 15 amino acids. Trimming took 1 base from V and 8 from J; bases not matched to a gene: 5. The receptor was derived from a human donor in good health. The sequenced material came from naive CD8+ T cells from blood. The J gene is TRBJ2-1, the V gene TRBV7-8; the match to TRBD2 covers 10 bases. The CDR3 nucleotides read TGTGCCAGCAGCTTAGAACTAGCGGGAATGCATGAGCAGTTCTTC. It specifies CASSLELAGMHEQFF.